The TCR beta chain under discussion was sequenced for a study of CD8+ T cells in alopecia areata. Reverse transcription of extracted RNA yielded cDNA, which provided the sequencing template. This table comes from immunoSEQ multiplex PCR, and its TCRdb copy is limited to in-frame clones, with some not included. This table has 160,000 or so clones, approximately 65% appearing once. The treatment is: oral pan-JAK inhibitor, 5-10 mg twice daily. Trimming removed 3 bases from V and 4 bases from J; junction bases left unmatched: 7. Germline CDR1 and CDR2: SGHAT and FQNNGV. The CDR3 sequence is 15 residues long.

V gene TRBV11-2 combines with J gene TRBJ2-5; 8 bases are a match to TRBD2. This sample comprised CD4+ T cells sorted from blood, obtained at week 4, from a patient treated with tofacitinib. This clonotype was sampled from a human donor with alopecia areata. CDR3 sequence reads: CASSLDGGAGETQYF. The CDR3 nucleotides are TGTGCCAGCAGCTTGGACGGGGGGGCCGGAGAGACCCAGTACTTC.